The sequence of this T cell receptor (beta chain) was determined in a study of shared clonotypes between healthy human individuals (dated by TCRdb to the early 2020s). For the study in its entirety: The cohort comprised a couple of women and three men aged 18 to 49 years. For each donor, three plates each were used for CD4 naive and CD4 memory, two plates were used for CD8 naive, and one plate was used for CD8 memory. The study deeply sequenced blood TCR repertoires of 5 or 6 healthy adults to estimate repertoire size and the extent of clonotype sharing between individuals. To increase sequencing depth and limit assay-specific biases, different laboratories used diverse techniques to prepare libraries and sequence TCR repertoires. Between about 0.85 and 9.5 billion PBMCs per donor were obtained by leukapheresis.

Points the paper makes about the study in general: Across a few donors, 5% to 6% of naive CD4, roughly 3.8% of naive CD8, around 2.1% of memory CD4, and roughly 0.4% of memory CD8 clonotypes were shared. Rarefaction of sorted-subset datasets indicated incomplete sequencing despite the large sequencing depth. Compared with non-shared clonotypes, clonotypes shared by all four sorted-subset donors had higher generation probabilities. The genetic and exposure-history diversity represented was limited by the small number of donors. Sampling was restricted to blood, and TCR repertoires in tissues likely differ from the TCR repertoires found in blood. Estimated clonotype richness was generally larger for naive than for memory subsets. Pairwise subsampling led to the expectation that sequencing depth would affect the degree of clonotype sharing among donors.

The donors were healthy, HIV-negative adults with no recently reported acute infections or vaccinations. Every donor was a Caucasian adult living in Nashville, Tennessee, USA. CD4+ T cells were enriched by magnetic negative selection, after which naive cells were positively selected on CD45RA and the negative fraction was taken as the memory subset. After blood collection by leukapheresis, PBMCs were isolated using Ficoll-Histopaque density gradient centrifugation and then cryopreserved in the vapor phase of liquid nitrogen. Purity and quantity of every magnetically sorted T cell population were checked by analytical flow cytometry. From each sorted fraction, genomic DNA was isolated and quantified by UV absorbance on a Nanodrop 2000c. As regards this clone: There is no known antigen for this receptor. Base qualities are not provided; no much larger clone lies one nucleotide away.

The CDR3 measures 14 amino acids from cysteine to phenylalanine. Only the CDR3 DNA is retained, 42 bases long and in frame from the first base. Compared with germline, V lacks 6 bases and J lacks 7 bases; bases without a gene match: 6. The germline V gene encodes CDR1 MNHEY and CDR2 SVGAGI. Using the deep immunoSEQ assay, multiplex PCR amplified TCR CDR3 regions from genomic DNA. Extracted genomic DNA from each cell subset was spread evenly across all wells of several immunoSEQ 96-well plates, with each plate serving as a replicate. For sorted subsets, approximately 0.2 ug of genomic DNA, equivalent to tens of thousands of T cell genomes, went into each replicate PCR. Purified libraries were quantified with a Qubit 3.0 fluorometer, sized on a Bioanalyzer 2100, and re-quantified with the KAPA Library Quantification kit. Every immunoSEQ 96-well plate was sequenced on a dedicated single-read 150-cycle Illumina NextSeq 550 flow cell. The original pipeline was this. The immunoSEQ output contained only junctional sequences without quality scores, so filtering could not match that applied to full-length reads. To assign V/J genes and CDR3, sequences were annotated using PyIR, a Python wrapper for IgBLAST v1.9, with IMGT germline references. Reads were filtered out if the reads had weak V/J assignments (E-value above 1e-6), no CDR3, stop codons, out-of-frame junctions, or ambiguous translated residues. V3J clonotypes were defined as sequences sharing the same inferred V gene, J gene, and CDR3 amino acid sequence. Percentage overlap between repertoires was calculated by dividing the number of shared unique clonotypes by the size of the smaller repertoire. Repertoire richness was assessed with RTK rarefaction, the Chao1 estimator, and Recon v2.1 estimates of unobserved clonotypes. Generation probabilities for all TCRbeta clonotypes obtained by the gDNA method from a handful of donors were computed using OLGA. This immuneACCESS table, as held by TCRdb, lists in-frame sequences with V and J called but not all clones. Of the missing ones, under half trace to an unresolved V gene in checked studies; the others have no known cause. V, J and clone size derive from that table, while D and trimming were established from the DNA sequence. The sample table lists about 2.4 million clones, 93% of them with a count of one. The top ten clones comprise roughly 0.39% of the sample.

What was sequenced was naive CD4+ T cells from PBMCs. What this sample's cell subset or site label stands for: CD45RA+ positively selected. The clonotype originates from a man younger than 35 in good health. Some clones in this sample may be carry-over from other donors' samples. The sequence joins TRBV6-5 to TRBJ2-7; 13 bases in the junction line up with TRBD2. The DNA reads TGTGCCAGCAGCGCGACTAGCGGGAGGTTTGAGCAGTACTTC. The encoded protein is CASSATSGRFEQYF.